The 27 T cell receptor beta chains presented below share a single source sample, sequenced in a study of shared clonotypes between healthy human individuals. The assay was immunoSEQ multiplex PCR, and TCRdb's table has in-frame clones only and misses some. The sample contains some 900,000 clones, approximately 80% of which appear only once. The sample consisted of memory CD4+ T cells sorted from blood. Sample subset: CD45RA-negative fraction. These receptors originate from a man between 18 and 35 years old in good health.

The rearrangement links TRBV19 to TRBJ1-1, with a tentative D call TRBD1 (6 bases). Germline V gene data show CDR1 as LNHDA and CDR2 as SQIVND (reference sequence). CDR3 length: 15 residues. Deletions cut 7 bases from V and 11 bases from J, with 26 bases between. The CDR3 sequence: CASKGVETGLFRAFF. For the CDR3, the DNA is TGTGCCAGTAAGGGGGTCGAAACAGGGTTGTTTCGGGCTTTCTTT.

CDR3 nucleotide sequence: TGTGCCAGCAGCCAAAGTTCCCCGAGCTCCTACAATGAGCAGTTCTTC. This sequence encodes CASSQSSPSSYNEQFF. The chain carries TRBV7-9 and TRBJ2-1; D gene ambiguous. The ends were cut back, 5 bases at V and 0 bases at J, with 14 bases in the middle. Germline CDR1 SEHNR, CDR2 FQNEAQ (reference sequence). The CDR3 loop spans 16 amino acids.

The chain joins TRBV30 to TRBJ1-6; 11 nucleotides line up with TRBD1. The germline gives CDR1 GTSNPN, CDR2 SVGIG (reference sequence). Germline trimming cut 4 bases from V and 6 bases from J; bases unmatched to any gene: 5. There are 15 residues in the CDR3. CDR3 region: CAWMDRGRGNSPLHF. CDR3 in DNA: TGTGCCTGGATGGACAGGGGGCGCGGTAATTCACCCCTCCACTTT.

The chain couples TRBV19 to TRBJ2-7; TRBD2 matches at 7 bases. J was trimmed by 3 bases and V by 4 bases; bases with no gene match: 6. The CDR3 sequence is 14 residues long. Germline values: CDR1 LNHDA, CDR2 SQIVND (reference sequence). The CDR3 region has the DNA TGTGCCAGTAGTACGGCTAGCGGAATCTACGAGCAGTACTTC. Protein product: CASSTASGIYEQYF.

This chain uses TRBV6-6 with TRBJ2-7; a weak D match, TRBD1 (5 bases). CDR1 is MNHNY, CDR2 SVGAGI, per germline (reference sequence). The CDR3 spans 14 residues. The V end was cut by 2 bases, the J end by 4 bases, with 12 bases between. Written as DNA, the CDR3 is TGTGCCAGCAGTTACCAGGGATCTTATTACGAGCAGTACTTC. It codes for CASSYQGSYYEQYF.

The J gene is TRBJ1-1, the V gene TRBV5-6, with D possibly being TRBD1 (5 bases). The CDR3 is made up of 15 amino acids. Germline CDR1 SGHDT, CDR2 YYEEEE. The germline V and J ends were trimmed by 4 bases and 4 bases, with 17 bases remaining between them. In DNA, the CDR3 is TGTGCCAGCAGCGCGCGGGGGGAGCGGGTCACTGAAGCTTTCTTT. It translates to CASSARGERVTEAFF.

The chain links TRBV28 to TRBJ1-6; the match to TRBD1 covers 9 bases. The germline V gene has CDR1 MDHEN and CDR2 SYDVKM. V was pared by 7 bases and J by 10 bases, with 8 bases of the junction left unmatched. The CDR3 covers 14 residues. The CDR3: CASNLQGARSPLHF. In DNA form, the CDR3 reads TGTGCCAGCAACCTACAGGGGGCGCGGTCACCCCTCCACTTT.

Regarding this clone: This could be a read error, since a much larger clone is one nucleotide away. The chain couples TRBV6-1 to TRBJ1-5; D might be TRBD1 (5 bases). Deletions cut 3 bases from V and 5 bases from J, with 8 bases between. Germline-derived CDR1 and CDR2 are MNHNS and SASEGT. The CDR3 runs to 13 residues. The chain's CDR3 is CASSDGTDQPQHF. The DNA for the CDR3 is TGTGCCAGCAGTGACGGGACCGATCAGCCCCAGCATTTT.

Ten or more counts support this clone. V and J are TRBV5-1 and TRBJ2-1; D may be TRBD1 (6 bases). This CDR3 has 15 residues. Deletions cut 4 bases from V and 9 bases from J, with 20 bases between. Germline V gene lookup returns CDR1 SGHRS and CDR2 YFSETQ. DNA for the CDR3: TGCGCCAGCAGCGCCGGGACATATCGTCCTGCTGAGCAGTTCTTC. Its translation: CASSAGTYRPAEQFF.

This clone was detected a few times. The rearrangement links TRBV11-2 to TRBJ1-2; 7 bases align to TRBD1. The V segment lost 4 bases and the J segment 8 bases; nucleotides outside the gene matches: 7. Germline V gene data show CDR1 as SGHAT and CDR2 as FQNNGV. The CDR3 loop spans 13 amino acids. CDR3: CASSSGQDGGYTF. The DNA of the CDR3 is TGTGCCAGCAGCTCTGGACAGGACGGGGGCTACACCTTC.

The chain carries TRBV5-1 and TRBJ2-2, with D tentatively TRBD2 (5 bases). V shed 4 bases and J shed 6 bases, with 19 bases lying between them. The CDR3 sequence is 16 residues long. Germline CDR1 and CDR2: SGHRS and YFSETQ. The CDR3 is CASSQPTMASAGELFF. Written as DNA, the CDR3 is TGCGCCAGCAGCCAACCGACTATGGCCTCGGCCGGGGAGCTGTTTTTT.

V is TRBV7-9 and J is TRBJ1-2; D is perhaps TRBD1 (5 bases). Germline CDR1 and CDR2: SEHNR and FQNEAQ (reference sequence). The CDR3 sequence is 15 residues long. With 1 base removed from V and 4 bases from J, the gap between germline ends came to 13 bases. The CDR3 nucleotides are TGTGCCAGCAGCTTAGGGACATTCTTCGGCTATGGCTACACCTTC. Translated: CASSLGTFFGYGYTF. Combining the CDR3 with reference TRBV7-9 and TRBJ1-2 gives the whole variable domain DTGVSQNPRHKITKRGQNVTFRCDPISEHNRLYWYRQTLGQGPEFLTYFQNEAQLEKSRLLSDRFSAERPKGSFSTLEIQRTEQGDSAMYLCASSLGTFFGYGYTFGSGTRLTVV.

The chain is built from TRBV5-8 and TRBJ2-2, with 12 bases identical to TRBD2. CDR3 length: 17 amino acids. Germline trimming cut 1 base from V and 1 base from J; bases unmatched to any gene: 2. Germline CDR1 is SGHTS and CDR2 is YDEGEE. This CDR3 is CASSLRGLAGNTGELFF. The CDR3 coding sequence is TGTGCCAGCAGCTTGAGGGGACTAGCGGGGAACACCGGGGAGCTGTTTTTT.

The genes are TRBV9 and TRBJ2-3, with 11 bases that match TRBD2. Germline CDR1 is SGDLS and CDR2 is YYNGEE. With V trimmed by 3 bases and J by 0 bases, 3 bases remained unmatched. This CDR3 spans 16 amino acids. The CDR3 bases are TGTGCCAGCAGCGCTAGCGGGGGGAGTAGCACAGATACGCAGTATTTT. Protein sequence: CASSASGGSSTDTQYF.

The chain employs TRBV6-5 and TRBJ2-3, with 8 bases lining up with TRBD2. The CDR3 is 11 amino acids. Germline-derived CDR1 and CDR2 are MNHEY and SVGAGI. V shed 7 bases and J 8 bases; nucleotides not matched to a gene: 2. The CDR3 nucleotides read TGTGCCAGCAACGGGGGGGGTACGCAGTATTTT. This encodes CASNGGGTQYF.

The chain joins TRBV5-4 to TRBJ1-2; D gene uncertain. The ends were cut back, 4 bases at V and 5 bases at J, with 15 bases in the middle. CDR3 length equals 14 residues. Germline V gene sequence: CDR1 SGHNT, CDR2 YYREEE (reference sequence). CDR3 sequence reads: CASSGPTREYGYTF. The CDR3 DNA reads TGTGCCAGCAGCGGGCCGACAAGGGAGTATGGCTACACCTTC.

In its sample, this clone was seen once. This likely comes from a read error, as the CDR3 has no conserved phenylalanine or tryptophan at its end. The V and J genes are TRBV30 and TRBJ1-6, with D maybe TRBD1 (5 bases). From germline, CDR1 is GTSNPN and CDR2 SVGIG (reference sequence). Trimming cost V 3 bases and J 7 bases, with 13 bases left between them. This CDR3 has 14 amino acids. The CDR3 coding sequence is TGTGCCTGGAGACTGGACACTCGAAATTCACCCCTCCACCTT. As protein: CAWRLDTRNSPLHL.

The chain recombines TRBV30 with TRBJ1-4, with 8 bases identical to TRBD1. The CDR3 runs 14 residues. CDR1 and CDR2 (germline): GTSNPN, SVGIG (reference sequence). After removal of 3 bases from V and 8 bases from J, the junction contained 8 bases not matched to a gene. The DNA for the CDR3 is TGTGCCTGGAGGTCAGGGGGCTTGGGAGAAAAACTGTTTTTT. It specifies CAWRSGGLGEKLFF.

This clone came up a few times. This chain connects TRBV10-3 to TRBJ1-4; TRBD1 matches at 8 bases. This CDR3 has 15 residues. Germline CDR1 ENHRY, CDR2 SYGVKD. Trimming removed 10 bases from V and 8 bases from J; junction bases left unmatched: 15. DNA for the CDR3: TGTGCCACTCGGTCATCCGGACAGGGTGAGGAAAAACTGTTTTTT. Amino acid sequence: CATRSSGQGEEKLFF.

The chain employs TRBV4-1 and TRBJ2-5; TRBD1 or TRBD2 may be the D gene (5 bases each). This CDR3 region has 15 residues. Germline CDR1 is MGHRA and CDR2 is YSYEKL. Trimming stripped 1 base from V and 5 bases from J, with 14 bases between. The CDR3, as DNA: TGCGCCAGCAGCCAAGCTGGGACCCCCTTGGAGACCCAGTACTTC. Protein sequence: CASSQAGTPLETQYF.

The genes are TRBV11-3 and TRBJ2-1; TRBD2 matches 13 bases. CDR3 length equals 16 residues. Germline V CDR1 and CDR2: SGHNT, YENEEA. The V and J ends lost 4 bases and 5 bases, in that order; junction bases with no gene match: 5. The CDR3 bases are TGTGCCAGCAGCTCAAGACTAGCGGGAGGAAACAATGAGCAGTTCTTC. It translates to CASSSRLAGGNNEQFF.

The CDR3 DNA sequence: TGTGCCAGCAGCCCAGACAGATTCTCCTACGAGCAGTACTTC. It translates to CASSPDRFSYEQYF. The chain has TRBV5-4 and TRBJ2-7; D may be TRBD1 (5 bases). V was pared by 4 bases and J by 0 bases, with 11 bases between. The CDR3 is 14 residues long. Germline loops: CDR1 SGHNT, CDR2 YYREEE (reference sequence).

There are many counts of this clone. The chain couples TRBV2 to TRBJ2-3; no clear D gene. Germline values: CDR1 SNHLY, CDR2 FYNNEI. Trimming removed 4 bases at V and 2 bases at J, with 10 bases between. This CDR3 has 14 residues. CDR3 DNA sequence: TGTGCCAGCAGTGGGACGCGTCCCACAGATACGCAGTATTTT. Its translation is CASSGTRPTDTQYF.

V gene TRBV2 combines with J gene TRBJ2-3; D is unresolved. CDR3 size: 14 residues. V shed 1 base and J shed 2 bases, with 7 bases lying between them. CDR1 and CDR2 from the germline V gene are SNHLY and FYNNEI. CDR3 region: CASSEEQPTDTQYF. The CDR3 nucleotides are TGTGCCAGCAGTGAAGAACAGCCCACAGATACGCAGTATTTT.

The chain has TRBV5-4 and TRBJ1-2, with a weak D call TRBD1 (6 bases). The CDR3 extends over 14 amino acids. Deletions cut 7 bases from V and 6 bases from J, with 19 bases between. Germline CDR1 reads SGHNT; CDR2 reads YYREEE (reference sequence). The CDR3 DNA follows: TGTGCCAGCTCCCCGGACAGTTCTTTACATGGCTACACCTTC. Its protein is CASSPDSSLHGYTF.

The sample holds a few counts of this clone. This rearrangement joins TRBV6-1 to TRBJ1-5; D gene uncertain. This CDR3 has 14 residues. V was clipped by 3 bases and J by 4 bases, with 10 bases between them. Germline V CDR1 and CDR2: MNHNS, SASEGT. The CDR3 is CASSDQVPNQPQHF. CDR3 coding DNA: TGTGCCAGCAGTGATCAGGTCCCTAATCAGCCCCAGCATTTT.

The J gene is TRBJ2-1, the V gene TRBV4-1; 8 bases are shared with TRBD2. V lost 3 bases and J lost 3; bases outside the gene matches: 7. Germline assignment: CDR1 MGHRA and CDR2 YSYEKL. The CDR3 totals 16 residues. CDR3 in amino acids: CASSQEGGGHYNEQFF. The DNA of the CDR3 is TGCGCCAGCAGCCAGGAGGGCGGGGGGCACTACAATGAGCAGTTCTTC.